A single sample is the source of the 26 T cell receptor beta chains below, sequenced in a study of T cell clonality in common variable immunodeficiency. The repertoire was sequenced with immunoSEQ multiplex PCR; TCRdb's copy has only in-frame clones and lacks some. Listed for the sample are some 64,000 clones, none seen a single time. The sequencing input was peripheral blood mononuclear cells. These receptors were taken from a person aged 18-70 years in good health.

This clone was recorded at least ten times. The read falls 3 residues short of the CDR3 end, and the missing part is taken from the germline J gene. V and J are TRBV12-3 or TRBV12-4 and TRBJ2-7, with 8 bases identical to TRBD1. This CDR3 contains 14 residues. After removal of 5 bases from V and 4 bases from J, the junction contained 7 bases not matched to a gene. The CDR3 sequence is CASSPGQDYYEQYF. The CDR3 DNA, read in part, is TGTGCCAGCAGTCCGGGACAGGACTATTACGAG.

Many counts were recorded for this clone. The CDR3 goes on 3 residues after the read ends, and that part is filled in from the germline J gene. The V and J genes are TRBV5-1 and TRBJ1-6; TRBD1 matches at 7 bases. CDR1 is SGHRS and CDR2 is YFSETQ in the germline V gene. With 2 bases clipped from V and 3 bases from J, the junction kept 2 bases outside the gene matches. The CDR3 sequence is 15 residues long. CDR3 residues: CASSFQGGYNSPLHF. The part of the CDR3 DNA that was read is TGCGCCAGCAGCTTCCAGGGGGGCTATAATTCACCC.

This clone showed up many times. The read halts 3 residues ahead of the CDR3 end, with the missing end drawn from the germline J gene. This chain links TRBV30 with TRBJ1-5; TRBD1 agrees at 10 bases. Germline CDR1 GTSNPN, CDR2 SVGIG (reference sequence). Unmatched junction bases numbered 3, after V lost 0 bases and J lost 4 bases. The CDR3 extends over 15 amino acids. The sequenced part of the CDR3 DNA is TGTGCCTGGAGTGTAAAGGGACAGGGGAATCAGCCC. This translates into CAWSVKGQGNQP. Given in full, the CDR3 is CAWSVKGQGNQPQHF.

For this clone: The read falls 3 residues short of the CDR3 end, and the missing part is taken from the germline J gene. This chain connects TRBV6-1 to TRBJ1-2; maybe TRBD1 (5 bases). The CDR3 is made up of 15 amino acids. Trimming cost V 4 bases and J 3 bases, with 15 bases left between them. In germline, CDR1 is MNHNS, CDR2 SASEGT. CDR3 loop: CASSARGGADYGYTF. Incomplete CDR3 DNA: TGTGCCAGCAGTGCCAGAGGTGGGGCAGACTATGGC.

A word on this clone: The CDR3 end falls 3 residues outside the read, so it is completed with the germline J gene. V gene TRBV2 combines with J gene TRBJ1-2; the D gene is possibly TRBD1 (6 bases). CDR1 is SNHLY and CDR2 is FYNNEI in the germline V gene. This CDR3 contains 13 residues. V lost 7 bases and J lost 4, with 13 bases in between. The DNA read from the CDR3 is TGTGCCAGCACCCGGGGAGGGGGCTATGGC. Its translation is CASTRGGGYG. The whole CDR3 reads CASTRGGGYGYTF.

This clone was seen many times. The sequence runs out 3 residues before the end of the CDR3; the remainder is reconstructed from the germline J gene. This chain connects TRBV20-1 to TRBJ2-7; 8 positions agree with TRBD2. Germline CDR1 reads DFQATT; CDR2 reads SNEGSKA (reference sequence). There are 16 residues in the CDR3. V lost 2 bases, J lost 1 base, and 10 bases stayed unmatched. The CDR3 is CSARIATGTRSYEQYF. The sequenced part of the CDR3 DNA is TGCAGTGCTAGAATTGCCACCGGGACTAGGTCCTACGAG.

This clone was seen at least ten times. Read coverage stops 3 residues before the CDR3 terminus; the germline J gene supplies the remainder. The rearrangement uses TRBV28 and TRBJ1-2; 11 bases map to TRBD1. Per germline, CDR1 MDHEN and CDR2 SYDVKM. V shed 2 bases, J shed 4 bases, and the junction held 3 bases outside the gene matches. The CDR3 runs 15 residues. CDR3 protein: CASSLTGQGAYGYTF. The sequenced part of the CDR3 DNA is TGTGCCAGCAGTTTAACTGGACAGGGGGCCTATGGC.

Ten or more counts support this clone. From the germline J gene comes the end of the CDR3, since the read stops 3 residues before it. Other DNA sequences in the same sample also yield this CDR3. V and J are TRBV6-2 or TRBV6-3 and TRBJ1-5; 8 bases agree with TRBD1. CDR3 length equals 17 residues. Germline values: CDR1 MNHEY, CDR2 SVGEGT. V lost 5 bases and J lost 4; bases outside the gene matches: 13. CDR3 in amino acids: CASSPMGQVVGNQPQHF. The CDR3 DNA, read in part, is TGTGCCAGCAGTCCAATGGGACAGGTAGTTGGGAATCAGCCC.

This clone was detected many times. The CDR3 end is not reached by the read, which stops 3 residues before it; the germline J gene fills it in. The chain couples TRBV7-8 to TRBJ1-3; maybe TRBD1 (5 bases). The V gene lost 4 bases and the J gene lost 0 bases, with 10 bases spanning the gap. Germline CDR1 is SGHVS and CDR2 is FQNEAQ. The CDR3 consists of 15 residues. The CDR3 bases that were read are TGTGCCAGCAGCTCCAGGGTGAGCTCTGGAAACACC. Translation gives CASSSRVSSGNT. The entire CDR3 protein is CASSSRVSSGNTIYF.

This clone was found many times. From the germline J gene comes the end of the CDR3, since the read stops 3 residues before it. The V call is TRBV6-1, the J call TRBJ2-2; tentatively, D is TRBD1 (6 bases). The germline V and J ends were trimmed by 4 bases and 6 bases, with 15 bases remaining between them. This CDR3 contains 15 residues. Germline values: CDR1 MNHNS, CDR2 SASEGT. The CDR3 spells CASSVFRGTAGELFF. The covered CDR3 bases are TGTGCCAGCAGTGTATTCAGGGGAACCGCCGGGGAG.

This clone appeared many times. Sequencing ends 3 residues short of the CDR3 end; the germline J gene provides the rest. The chain recombines TRBV2 with TRBJ1-2; possible D gene TRBD1, 6 bases. Germline CDR1 and CDR2: SNHLY and FYNNEI. CDR3 size: 14 residues. V dropped 4 bases and J dropped 4 bases, with 13 bases sitting between them. Here the CDR3 reads CASSGRGGAYGYTF. Partial CDR3 DNA: TGTGCCAGCAGTGGGAGGGGGGGAGCCTATGGC. The variable domain in full, with the rest retrieved from reference TRBV2 and TRBJ1-2, is EPEVTQTPSHQVTQMGQEVILRCVPISNHLYFYWYRQILGQKVEFLVSFYNNEISEKSEIFDDQFSVERPDGSNFTLKIRSTKLEDSAMYFCASSGRGGAYGYTFGSGTRLTVV.

This clone was seen repeatedly, ten times or more. Read data end 3 residues before the CDR3 end; the end is taken from the germline J gene. J is TRBJ2-7 and V is TRBV18, with D maybe TRBD2 (5 bases). This CDR3 spans 14 amino acids. Germline-derived CDR1 and CDR2 are KGHSH and LQKENI. Trimming took off 2 bases at V and 5 bases at J, with 13 bases between the two ends. This chain's CDR3 is CASSPYPGFDEQYF. The sequenced CDR3 bases are TGTGCCAGCTCACCATATCCGGGGTTCGACGAG.

This clone appeared a few times. The CDR3 loop reads CASSDGGRDYGYTF. The CDR3 DNA, read in part, is TGTGCCAGCAGTGACGGGGGGCGCGACTATGGC. The genes are TRBV2 and TRBJ1-2; weak D call: TRBD1 (6 bases). From the germline J gene comes the end of the CDR3, since the read stops 3 residues before it. Trimming took off 3 bases at V and 3 bases at J, with 11 bases between the two ends. This CDR3 is 14 amino acids long. The germline V gene has CDR1 SNHLY and CDR2 FYNNEI.

This clone appeared many times. The read terminates 3 residues ahead of where the CDR3 ends, so the germline J gene completes it. V gene TRBV29-1 combines with J gene TRBJ1-1, with TRBD1 identical over 11 bases. The germline CDR1 and CDR2 sequences are SQVTM and ANQGSEA. The CDR3 contains 13 residues. V gave up 7 bases and J gave up 5 bases; unmatched junction bases: 6. CDR3: CSARTGGNTEAFF. Partial CDR3 DNA: TGCAGCGCCAGGACAGGGGGCAATACTGAA.

This clone occurred many times. The CDR3 end falls 3 residues outside the read, so it is completed with the germline J gene. The chain links TRBV27 to TRBJ2-3, with D maybe TRBD1 (5 bases). Trimming pared 0 bases from V and 1 base from J, leaving 14 bases between. Germline CDR1 is MNHEY and CDR2 is SMNVEV (reference sequence). The CDR3 contains 17 residues. This CDR3 reads CASSLSRVGAGTDTQYF. The CDR3 bases that were read are TGTGCCAGCAGTTTATCCCGCGTAGGGGCGGGCACAGATACG.

In its sample, this clone was seen many times. From the germline J gene comes the end of the CDR3, since the read stops 3 residues before it. The chain joins TRBV5-8 to TRBJ1-4; 8 positions agree with TRBD1. J was trimmed by 8 bases and V by 4 bases; bases with no gene match: 10. The CDR3 covers 15 residues. Germline V CDR1 and CDR2: SGHTS, YDEGEE. This CDR3 reads CASSPYTGGDEKLFF. CDR3 DNA (partial): TGTGCCAGCAGCCCGTACACAGGGGGAGACGAAAAA.

This clone was seen ten or more times. The sequence runs out 3 residues before the end of the CDR3; the remainder is reconstructed from the germline J gene. The chain is built from TRBV2 and TRBJ1-3; the D is unclear. Germline-derived CDR1 and CDR2 are SNHLY and FYNNEI. This CDR3 has 14 residues. V lost 4 bases to trimming and J lost 2 bases, with 9 bases between them. Partial CDR3 DNA: TGTGCCAGCAGTGGCGGGAGCCCTGGAAACACC. Amino acid sequence: CASSGGSPGNT. The CDR3 as a whole reads CASSGGSPGNTIYF.

Ten or more counts support this clone. The CDR3 end lies 3 residues beyond the end of the read and is filled in from the germline J gene. The chain links TRBV9 to TRBJ1-6; TRBD1 matches at 9 bases. V gave up 4 bases and J gave up 9 bases; unmatched junction bases: 5. The CDR3 length is 14 residues. CDR1 and CDR2 (germline): SGDLS, YYNGEE. CDR3 bases read: TGTGCCAGCAGCAGAGGGACAGGGATTTCACCC. Residues: CASSRGTGISP. The whole CDR3 protein is CASSRGTGISPLHF.

This clone has a count of ten or more. The missing CDR3 end, 3 residues past where the read stops, is filled in from the germline J gene. The V call is TRBV3-1 (or the pseudogene TRBV3-2), the J call TRBJ2-1; the D is unclear. This CDR3 comprises 14 residues. Per the germline V gene, CDR1 is LGHDT and CDR2 is YNNKEL (reference sequence). Trimming removed 0 bases at V and 1 base at J, with 4 bases between. The part of the CDR3 DNA that was read is TGTGCCAGCAGCCAAGACAAATCCTACAATGAG. This translates into CASSQDKSYNE. The full CDR3 sequence reads CASSQDKSYNEQFF.

This clone has a count of ten or more. The read stops 3 residues short of the end of the CDR3; the missing end is completed from the germline J gene. The chain couples TRBV28 to TRBJ2-5, with 7 bases lining up with TRBD2. Germline loops: CDR1 MDHEN, CDR2 SYDVKM. The ends lost 5 bases at V and 6 bases at J; junction bases unmatched: 6. This CDR3 is built from 13 residues. The CDR3: CASSEGLTKTQYF. CDR3 bases read: TGTGCCAGCAGTGAGGGACTAACAAAGACC. Filled out from reference TRBV28 and TRBJ2-5, the complete variable domain reads DVKVTQSSRYLVKRTGEKVFLECVQDMDHENMFWYRQDPGLGLRLIYFSYDVKMKEKGDIPEGYSVSREKKERFSLILESASTNQTSMYLCASSEGLTKTQYFGPGTRLLVL.

This clone was detected many times. The read falls 3 residues short of the CDR3 end, and the missing part is taken from the germline J gene. The V gene is TRBV7-9, the J gene TRBJ2-7; weak D call: TRBD1 (6 bases). Per the germline V gene, CDR1 is SEHNR and CDR2 is FQNEAQ (reference sequence). Trimming pared 5 bases from V and 4 bases from J, leaving 15 bases between. The CDR3 sequence is 14 residues long. CDR3 bases read: TGTGCCAGCAGCCCCGGGCAGGGGAATTACGAG. This codes for CASSPGQGNYE. The CDR3 reads in full as CASSPGQGNYEQYF.

This clone was detected ten times or more. The DNA ends 3 residues before the CDR3 does, and the rest of the CDR3 is filled in from the germline J gene. V is TRBV20-1 and J is TRBJ1-4; D unresolved. From germline, CDR1 is DFQATT and CDR2 SNEGSKA (reference sequence). The V gene lost 1 base and the J gene lost 4 bases, with 7 bases spanning the gap. The length of the CDR3 is 13 residues. The part of the CDR3 DNA that was read is TGCAGTGCTAGAGGAGGGTTTAATGAAAAA. The encoded protein is CSARGGFNEK. The CDR3 as a whole reads CSARGGFNEKLFF.

This clone was detected many times. Coverage ceases 3 residues before the CDR3 finishes, and the germline J gene fills in the end. V and J are TRBV6-1 and TRBJ2-5; 10 nucleotides match TRBD1. V shed 0 bases, J shed 3 bases, and the junction held 7 bases outside the gene matches. The CDR3 sequence is 17 residues long. Germline V lookup: CDR1 MNHNS, CDR2 SASEGT. Partial CDR3 DNA: TGTGCCAGCAGTGAAGCCTTGGACAGGGGGTCTGAAGAGACC. Its translation is CASSEALDRGSEET. The full CDR3 sequence reads CASSEALDRGSEETQYF.

This clone came up many times. Coverage ceases 3 residues before the CDR3 finishes, and the germline J gene fills in the end. The J gene is TRBJ2-3, the V gene TRBV18, with D possibly TRBD1 on 6 matching bases. Trimming stripped 3 bases from V and 2 bases from J, with 12 bases between. CDR1 is KGHSH and CDR2 is LQKENI in the germline V gene. The CDR3 has 15 residues. CDR3 residues: CASSPWTETTDTQYF. The DNA read from the CDR3 is TGTGCCAGCTCACCCTGGACAGAGACCACAGATACG.

This clone was found many times. Read data end 3 residues before the CDR3 end; the end is taken from the germline J gene. The gene calls are TRBV19 and TRBJ2-7; D is ambiguous. CDR1 and CDR2 from the germline V gene are LNHDA and SQIVND (reference sequence). The CDR3 runs to 15 residues. Trimming stripped 1 base from V and 2 bases from J, with 12 bases between. The DNA read from the CDR3 is TGTGCCAGTAGTATAGGCGGATCTTCCCCCTACGAG. This gives the protein CASSIGGSSPYE. The full CDR3 is CASSIGGSSPYEQYF.

This clone appeared many times. Read coverage stops 3 residues before the CDR3 terminus; the germline J gene supplies the remainder. The chain has TRBV7-6 and TRBJ1-5; D uncertain. V was clipped by 4 bases and J by 2 bases, with 15 bases between them. The CDR3 is made up of 16 amino acids. The germline CDR1 and CDR2 sequences are SGHVS and FNYEAQ. The CDR3 loop reads CASSSLGVRGNQPQHF. The CDR3 DNA, read in part, is TGTGCCAGCAGCTCCCTCGGGGTGCGGGGCAATCAGCCC.